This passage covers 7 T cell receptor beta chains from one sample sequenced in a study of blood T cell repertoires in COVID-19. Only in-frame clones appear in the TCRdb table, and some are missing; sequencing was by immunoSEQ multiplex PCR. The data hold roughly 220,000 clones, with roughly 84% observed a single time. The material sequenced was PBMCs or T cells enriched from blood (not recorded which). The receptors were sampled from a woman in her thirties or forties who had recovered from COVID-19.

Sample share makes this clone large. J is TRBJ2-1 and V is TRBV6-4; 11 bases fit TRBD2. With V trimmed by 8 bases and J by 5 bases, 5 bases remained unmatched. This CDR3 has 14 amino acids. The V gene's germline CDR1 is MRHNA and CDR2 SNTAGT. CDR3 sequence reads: CASVPGLADNEQFF. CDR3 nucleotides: TGTGCCAGCGTACCGGGACTAGCGGACAATGAGCAGTTCTTC.

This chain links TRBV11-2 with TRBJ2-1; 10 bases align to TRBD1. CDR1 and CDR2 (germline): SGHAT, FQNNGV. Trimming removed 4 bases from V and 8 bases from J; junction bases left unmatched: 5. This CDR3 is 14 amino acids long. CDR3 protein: CASSYTTGGDEQFF. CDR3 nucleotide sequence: TGTGCCAGCAGCTATACGACAGGGGGCGATGAGCAGTTCTTC.

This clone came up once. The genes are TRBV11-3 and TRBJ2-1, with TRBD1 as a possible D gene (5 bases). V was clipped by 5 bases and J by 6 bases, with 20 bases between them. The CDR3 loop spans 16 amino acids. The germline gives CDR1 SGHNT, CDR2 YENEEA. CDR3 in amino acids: CASSPHFPQGINEQFF. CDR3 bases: TGTGCCAGCAGCCCACACTTCCCCCAGGGTATCAATGAGCAGTTCTTC. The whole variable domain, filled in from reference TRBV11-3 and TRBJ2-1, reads EAGVVQSPRYKIIEKKQPVAFWCNPISGHNTLYWYLQNLGQGPELLIRYENEEAVDDSQLPKDRFSAERLKGVDSTLKIQPAELGDSAVYLCASSPHFPQGINEQFFGPGTRLTVL.

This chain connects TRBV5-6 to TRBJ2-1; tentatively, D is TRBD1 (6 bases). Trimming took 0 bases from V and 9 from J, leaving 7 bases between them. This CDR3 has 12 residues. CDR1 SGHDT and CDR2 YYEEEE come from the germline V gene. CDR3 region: CASSLEGGEQFF. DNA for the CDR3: TGTGCCAGCAGCTTGGAAGGGGGTGAGCAGTTCTTC.

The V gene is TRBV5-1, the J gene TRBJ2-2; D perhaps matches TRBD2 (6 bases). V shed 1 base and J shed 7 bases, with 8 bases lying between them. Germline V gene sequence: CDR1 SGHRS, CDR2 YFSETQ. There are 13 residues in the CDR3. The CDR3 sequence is CASSLIGSGELFF. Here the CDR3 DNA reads TGCGCCAGCAGCTTGATCGGGAGCGGGGAGCTGTTTTTT. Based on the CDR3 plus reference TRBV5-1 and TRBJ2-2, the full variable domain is KAGVTQTPRYLIKTRGQQVTLSCSPISGHRSVSWYQQTPGQGLQFLFEYFSETQRNKGNFPGRFSGRQFSNSRSEMNVSTLELGDSALYLCASSLIGSGELFFGEGSRLTVL.

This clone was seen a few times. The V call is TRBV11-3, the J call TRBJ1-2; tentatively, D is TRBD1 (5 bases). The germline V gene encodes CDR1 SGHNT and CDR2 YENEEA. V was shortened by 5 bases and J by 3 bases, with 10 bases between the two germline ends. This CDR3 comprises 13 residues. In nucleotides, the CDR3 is TGTGCCAGCAGCGCGGGGACCGACTATGGCTACACCTTC. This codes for CASSAGTDYGYTF.

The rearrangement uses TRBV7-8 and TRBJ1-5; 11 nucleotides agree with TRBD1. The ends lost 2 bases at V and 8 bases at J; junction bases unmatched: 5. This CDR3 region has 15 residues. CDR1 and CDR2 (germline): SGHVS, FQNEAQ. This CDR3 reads CASSLLPGQGEPQHF. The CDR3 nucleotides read TGTGCCAGCAGCTTACTTCCGGGACAGGGGGAGCCCCAGCATTTT.